The rows below give T cell receptor beta chains drawn from one sample of a study of CD8 T cells in ankylosing spondylitis. MiXCR, run by TCRdb on the 5' RACE reads, gives a single entry per CDR3 protein. The table records hundreds of thousands of distinct CDR3 sequences, 25% to 30% of them present only once. Sequences were obtained from blood, either unsorted or a sorted T cell fraction (not recorded which). The receptors shown here come from a male donor with ankylosing spondylitis. CDR3s include the opening cysteine and the closing phenylalanine or tryptophan. D genes are given only for firm matches. Only part of the rows carry a size: once, few, many, or a class if the clone is expanded.

abundance	j_gene	d_gene	v_gene	CDR3nt	CDR3aa
NA	TRBJ2-6	NA	TRBV5-1	TGCGCCAGCAGCTTGGACTTAGGGCCAGGGGTGGTCTCTGGGGCCAACGTCCTGACTTTC	CASSLDLGPGVVSGANVLTF
few	TRBJ1-3	NA	TRBV12-3/TRBV12-4	TGTGCCAGCAGTTTAAGTCAGTCCAGAAACACCATATATTTT	CASSLSQSRNTIYF
NA	TRBJ1-5	NA	TRBV4-2	TGTGCCAGCAGCCAAGACATGGGAAGGGTCGAGCAGCCCCAGCATTTT	CASSQDMGRVEQPQHF
NA	TRBJ2-1	TRBD2	TRBV20-1	TGCAGTGCTAGAGATCAGAGTGGGAGGGCTTACAATGAGCAGTTCTTC	CSARDQSGRAYNEQFF
NA	TRBJ2-2	NA	TRBV7-9	TGTGCCAGCAGTGGGACTTCCCGCACCGGGGAGCTGTTTTTT	CASSGTSRTGELFF
few	TRBJ2-1	NA	TRBV3-1	TGTGCCAGCAGCCAAGGAGTGGGGGCGCCCCCGCAGGATGAGCAGTTCTTC	CASSQGVGAPPQDEQFF
NA	TRBJ2-6	TRBD1	TRBV2	TGTGCCAGCAGCGGGGACAGGGGATACTCTGGGGCCAACGTCCTGACTTTC	CASSGDRGYSGANVLTF
NA	TRBJ1-5	NA	TRBV6-1	TGTGCCAGCAGTGAAAGGTGGGATCAGCCCCAGCATTTT	CASSERWDQPQHF
few	TRBJ2-1	TRBD2	TRBV5-1	TGCGCCAGCAGCCCAGGGACTAGCGGGAGTCTTTACAATGAGCAGTTCTTC	CASSPGTSGSLYNEQFF
NA	TRBJ2-1	TRBD1	TRBV25-1	TGTGCCAGCAGTAACCCAGGGGGAGACAATGAGCAGTTCTTC	CASSNPGGDNEQFF
few	TRBJ2-7	NA	TRBV18	TGTGCCAGCTCACCATCGGGACGGGACTCCTACGAGCAGTACTTC	CASSPSGRDSYEQYF
few	TRBJ2-3	NA	TRBV20-1	TGCAGTGCTAGCGTAGCGGGCACAGATACGCAGTATTTT	CSASVAGTDTQYF